This T cell receptor beta chain was captured in a study of T cells after yellow fever vaccination. 5'RACE template switching added a universal primer site and UMIs to TCR cDNA. MiXCR, run by TCRdb on the 5' RACE reads, gives a single entry per CDR3 protein. The data contain some 120,000 distinct CDR3 sequences, almost 9% of them singletons. Germline V gene sequence: CDR1 SGHAT, CDR2 FQNNGV. V was pared by 3 bases and J by 8 bases, with 12 bases between. CDR3 length: 13 residues. V gene TRBV11-2 combines with J gene TRBJ2-3; a possible D gene is TRBD2 (6 bases). Here the sequenced sample was CD8+ T cells sorted from PBMCs, taken on the day of the yellow fever booster vaccination. The receptor's source is a man between 18 and 29 years old who received the YFV17D yellow fever vaccine. CDR3 loop: CASSLAVGGTQYF. The CDR3 coding sequence is TGTGCCAGCAGCTTGGCTGTGGGGGGTACGCAGTATTTT.